This T cell receptor beta chain comes out of a study of T cell repertoires in cytomegalovirus infection. Study-wide context: Use of recently identified HLA-C-restricted and well-studied HLA-B-restricted CMV epitopes was part of the study.

Via MiXCR, TCRdb re-called the reads, giving one row per CDR3 protein. Found here are roughly 920,000 distinct CDR3 sequences, 25% to 40% of them singletons; the top ten hold 10% to 15%. This clonotype was counted ten times or more. The target antigen is unknown. The sequence came from a human donor in good health (CMV status not recorded). Some clones in this sample may be carry-over from other donors' samples. Sequenced here: cultured CD8+ T cells from PBMCs, sampled from culture after CMV antigen stimulation.

The CDR3 is CASRTAPNSNQPQHF. CDR3 bases: TGTGCCAGCAGGACAGCGCCAAATAGCAATCAGCCCCAGCATTTT. This rearrangement joins TRBV27 to TRBJ1-5; TRBD1 is a possible D gene (5 bases). Looked up from germline, CDR1 is MNHEY and CDR2 is SMNVEV (reference sequence). The CDR3 is 15 residues long. Trimming shortened V by 6 bases and J by 0 bases, and 12 bases separated the two germline ends.